The sequence of this T cell receptor beta chain was determined in a study of T-cell memory formation after mild COVID-19. General study points: Clones contracting over day 15 to 85 were CD4/CD8 balanced, with later expanders leaning CD4+. Among contracting clones, CD4+ were mainly CM/EM and CD8+ enriched in EMRA.

Germline CDR1 and CDR2: MGHRA and YSYEKL. The length of the CDR3 is 13 residues. V lost 4 bases to trimming and J lost 9 bases, with 14 bases between them. MiXCR was run by TCRdb on the 5' RACE reads, yielding one entry per CDR3 protein. The profile shows around 110,000 distinct CDR3 sequences, 9.5% to 15% of them singletons. This clonotype appeared a few times. The target antigen is unknown. The material sequenced was PBMCs or a T cell subset sorted from them (not recorded which). The rearrangement joins TRBV4-1 to TRBJ2-3, with unresolved D. The sequence was obtained from an adult woman who had mild COVID-19 (a few samples of this study predate the infection). Cell type and time point are not known. The CDR3 bases are TGCGCCAGCAGCCCCTCCTCGACGGTAACGCAGTATTTT. It encodes CASSPSSTVTQYF.